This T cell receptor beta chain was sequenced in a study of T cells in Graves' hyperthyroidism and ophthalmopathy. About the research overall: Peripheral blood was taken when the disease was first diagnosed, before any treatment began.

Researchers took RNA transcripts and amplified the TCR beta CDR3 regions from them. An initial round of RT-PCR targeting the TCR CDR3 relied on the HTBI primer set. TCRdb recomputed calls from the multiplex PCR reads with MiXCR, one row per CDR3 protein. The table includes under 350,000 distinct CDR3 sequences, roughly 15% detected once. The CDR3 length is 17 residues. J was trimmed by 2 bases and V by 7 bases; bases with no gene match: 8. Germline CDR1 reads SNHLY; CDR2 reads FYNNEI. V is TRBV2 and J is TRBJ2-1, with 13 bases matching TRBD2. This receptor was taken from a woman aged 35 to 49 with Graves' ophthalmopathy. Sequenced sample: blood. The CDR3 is CASIRTSGSRAYNEQFF. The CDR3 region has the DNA TGTGCCAGCATCCGGACTAGCGGGAGTAGGGCCTACAATGAGCAGTTCTTC.